One and the same sample provided the 27 T cell receptor beta chains below, sequenced in a study of OX40 agonist ivuxolimab in advanced cancers. Assay used: immunoSEQ multiplex PCR; TCRdb lists only in-frame clones, some missing. The sample includes fewer than 30,000 clones, about nine tenths of them seen just once. Sequenced material: CD4+ or CD8+ T cells sorted from blood, taken in a trial of the OX40 agonist ivuxolimab. These receptors were taken from an adult with an advanced solid tumor such as melanoma, head and neck, liver or kidney cancer.

For the CDR3, the DNA is TGCGCCAGCAGCCAAGATTCCGGGTCAGGCTATGGCTACACCTTC. It specifies CASSQDSGSGYGYTF. V and J are TRBV4-1 and TRBJ1-2; D gene uncertain. Germline assignment: CDR1 MGHRA and CDR2 YSYEKL. The V gene lost 0 bases and the J gene lost 4 bases, with 12 bases spanning the gap. The CDR3 spans 15 residues.

The chain is built from TRBV6-5 and TRBJ1-4; D is ambiguous. Trimming stripped 0 bases from V and 7 bases from J, with 9 bases between. The CDR3 loop spans 14 amino acids. Germline assignment: CDR1 MNHEY and CDR2 SVGAGI. CDR3 DNA sequence: TGTGCCAGCAGTTACTCTCCCAGAGGTGAAAAACTGTTTTTT. This codes for CASSYSPRGEKLFF.

A word on this clone: Germline is not matched at one junction end, which may reflect a read error. This rearrangement joins TRBV6-1 to TRBJ2-5, with D hard to call. CDR3 length: 12 residues. The germline V gene has CDR1 MNHNS and CDR2 SASEGT. CDR3 residues: CASTEFQETQYF. The CDR3 coding sequence is TGTGCCAGCACTGAATTCCAAGAGACCCAGTACTTC.

This chain connects TRBV28 to TRBJ1-3; D call uncertain. CDR3 length: 13 amino acids. The V gene's germline CDR1 is MDHEN and CDR2 SYDVKM. Trimming pared 10 bases from V and 5 bases from J, leaving 15 bases between. CDR3 DNA: TGTGCCACCTCCGACCCGGTCAGAAACACCATATATTTT. This gives the protein CATSDPVRNTIYF.

The chain employs TRBV18 and TRBJ1-2; 8 bases match TRBD1. This CDR3 has 14 amino acids. After removal of 1 base from V and 8 bases from J, the junction contained 6 bases not matched to a gene. Germline V gives CDR1 KGHSH, CDR2 LQKENI. This CDR3 is CASSPLTGEKGYTF. The CDR3 DNA is TGTGCCAGCTCACCACTGACAGGGGAAAAGGGCTACACCTTC.

The chain joins TRBV28 to TRBJ1-3; no reliable D call. The length of the CDR3 is 15 residues. CDR1 and CDR2 (germline): MDHEN, SYDVKM. V lost 6 bases and J 0 bases, leaving 12 bases between the germline ends. CDR3 amino acids: CASSRDRGSGNTIYF. CDR3 sequence (DNA): TGTGCCAGCAGCAGAGATAGAGGCTCTGGAAACACCATATATTTT.

This chain connects TRBV4-1 to TRBJ2-7; TRBD1 agrees at 9 bases. CDR1 and CDR2 from the germline V gene are MGHRA and YSYEKL. The CDR3 totals 15 residues. V was pared by 4 bases and J by 2 bases, with 6 bases of the junction left unmatched. CDR3 DNA: TGCGCCAGCAGCCGCGGGACAGGGAATCCCTACGAGCAGTACTTC. Encoded protein: CASSRGTGNPYEQYF.

By proportion, this clone is medium-sized. This chain links TRBV19 with TRBJ2-5, with 7 bases that match TRBD2. Germline CDR1 reads LNHDA; CDR2 reads SQIVND (reference sequence). CDR3 length: 13 residues. V shed 5 bases, J shed 5 bases, and the junction held 5 bases outside the gene matches. CDR3 residues: CASSGEGRETQYF. CDR3 nucleotide sequence: TGTGCCAGTAGTGGGGAGGGTCGCGAGACCCAGTACTTC.

The J gene is TRBJ2-5, the V gene TRBV19, with D unclear. The CDR3 totals 11 residues. V was clipped by 7 bases and J by 5 bases, with 8 bases between them. Germline values: CDR1 LNHDA, CDR2 SQIVND (reference sequence). The CDR3 protein is CASKQGETQYF. For the CDR3, the DNA is TGTGCCAGTAAGCAAGGGGAGACCCAGTACTTC.

The V and J genes are TRBV5-6 and TRBJ2-2; D perhaps matches TRBD2 (7 bases). The CDR3 is made up of 16 amino acids. Per germline, CDR1 SGHDT and CDR2 YYEEEE. The V end was cut by 2 bases, the J end by 4 bases, with 15 bases between. This CDR3 reads CASSFGGGRGTGELFF. The CDR3 region has the DNA TGTGCCAGCAGCTTCGGCGGGGGCCGAGGCACCGGGGAGCTGTTTTTT.

This clone was seen only a few times. The J gene is TRBJ2-7, the V gene TRBV10-3; D not resolved. This CDR3 spans 12 amino acids. CDR1 and CDR2 from the germline V gene are ENHRY and SYGVKD. V was trimmed by 4 bases and J by 6 bases, leaving 10 bases between them. The CDR3 sequence: CAISASKGEQYF. CDR3 nucleotide sequence: TGTGCCATCAGTGCCTCCAAAGGCGAGCAGTACTTC.

The V and J genes are TRBV6-5 and TRBJ1-6; no reliable D call. The germline V gene has CDR1 MNHEY and CDR2 SVGAGI. CDR3 length: 15 residues. Trimming removed 2 bases from V and 4 bases from J, with 9 bases in between. DNA for the CDR3: TGTGCCAGCAGTTACGGAAGGGAATATAATTCACCCCTCCACTTT. This sequence encodes CASSYGREYNSPLHF.

This chain links TRBV4-1 with TRBJ1-4, with TRBD1 as a possible D gene (6 bases). Trimming pared 4 bases from V and 8 bases from J, leaving 14 bases between. This CDR3 comprises 14 residues. Germline-derived CDR1 and CDR2 are MGHRA and YSYEKL. CDR3 residues: CASSPYRVEEKLFF. The CDR3, as DNA: TGCGCCAGCAGCCCCTACAGGGTAGAGGAAAAACTGTTTTTT.

V usage is TRBV10-2 and J usage is TRBJ1-5; 9 nucleotides align to TRBD1. The CDR3 runs to 13 residues. V trimming: 5 bases; J trimming: 7 bases; junction bases outside the gene matches: 3. Germline V gives CDR1 WSHSY, CDR2 SAAADI. CDR3 amino acids: CASSLGQGQPQHF. The CDR3 bases are TGCGCCAGCAGTCTGGGACAGGGACAGCCCCAGCATTTT.

CDR3 sequence reads: CASSHGTTYEQYF. The CDR3 DNA is TGTGCCAGCAGCCATGGGACAACCTACGAGCAGTACTTC. V and J are TRBV5-4 and TRBJ2-7; tentative D call: TRBD1 (6 bases). The germline CDR1 and CDR2 sequences are SGHNT and YYREEE (reference sequence). CDR3 length equals 13 residues. V was pared by 4 bases and J by 2 bases, with 10 bases between.

The chain links TRBV19 to TRBJ1-2, with D unresolved. Between the trimmed V and J ends, which lost 0 bases and 8 bases, there was a span of 13 bases. Germline-derived CDR1 and CDR2 are LNHDA and SQIVND (reference sequence). The CDR3 is 14 residues long. CDR3: CASSIESAQSGYTF. CDR3 DNA sequence: TGTGCCAGTAGTATAGAGTCGGCCCAATCCGGCTACACCTTC.

The chain combines TRBV6-5 with TRBJ2-3; D perhaps matches TRBD2 (7 bases). From germline, CDR1 is MNHEY and CDR2 SVGAGI. This CDR3 is 15 amino acids long. V lost 1 base, J lost 4 bases, and 12 bases lay in between. CDR3 nucleotides: TGTGCCAGCAGTTACTGGGGGGGCCAGGCAGATACGCAGTATTTT. Translation: CASSYWGGQADTQYF.

This clone turned up a few times. The chain uses TRBV6-1 and TRBJ1-2; D not certain. Looked up from germline, CDR1 is MNHNS and CDR2 is SASEGT. V dropped 3 bases and J dropped 6 bases, with 8 bases sitting between them. The CDR3 consists of 12 residues. The CDR3 DNA reads TGTGCCAGCAGTGATAGCCAACATGGCTACACCTTC. It specifies CASSDSQHGYTF.

This clone was seen a single time. This CDR3 reads CASSLIESSYNEQFF. CDR3 bases: TGTGCCAGCAGCTTGATCGAGAGCTCCTACAATGAGCAGTTCTTC. This chain connects TRBV5-5 to TRBJ2-1; D is unclear. The CDR3 is made up of 15 amino acids. Per the germline V gene, CDR1 is SGHKS and CDR2 is YYEKEE (reference sequence). Between the trimmed V and J ends, which lost 1 base and 0 bases, there was a span of 8 bases. The whole variable domain, filled in from reference TRBV5-5 and TRBJ2-1, reads DAGVTQSPTHLIKTRGQQVTLRCSPISGHKSVSWYQQVLGQGPQFIFQYYEKEERGRGNFPDRFSARQFPNYSSELNVNALLLGDSALYLCASSLIESSYNEQFFGPGTRLTVL.

This clone was seen a single time. J is TRBJ1-5 and V is TRBV2; 7 bases match TRBD1. V shed 4 bases and J 7 bases; nucleotides not matched to a gene: 7. The CDR3 is 14 residues long. Looked up from germline, CDR1 is SNHLY and CDR2 is FYNNEI. The CDR3 here is CASSVHYRGQPQHF. Written as DNA, the CDR3 is TGTGCCAGCAGTGTACACTACAGGGGACAGCCCCAGCATTTT.

The rearrangement links TRBV2 to TRBJ2-1; a weak D match, TRBD2 (6 bases). In germline, CDR1 is SNHLY, CDR2 FYNNEI. V shed 8 bases and J shed 5 bases, with 13 bases lying between them. The length of the CDR3 is 13 residues. The CDR3 DNA sequence: TGTGCCAGCCGGCGGGGCCGGGACAATGAGCAGTTCTTC. Translating it yields CASRRGRDNEQFF. The whole variable domain, remainder taken from reference TRBV2 and TRBJ2-1, is EPEVTQTPSHQVTQMGQEVILRCVPISNHLYFYWYRQILGQKVEFLVSFYNNEISEKSEIFDDQFSVERPDGSNFTLKIRSTKLEDSAMYFCASRRGRDNEQFFGPGTRLTVL.

The chain has TRBV5-4 and TRBJ2-3; 11 nucleotides line up with TRBD2. The CDR3 is 15 amino acids. Germline loops: CDR1 SGHNT, CDR2 YYREEE (reference sequence). V was clipped by 4 bases and J by 5 bases; unmatched bases: 6. The chain's CDR3 is CASSLSGGAIDTQYF. CDR3 in DNA: TGTGCCAGCAGCCTTAGCGGGGGGGCTATAGATACGCAGTATTTT.

The chain is built from TRBV7-6 and TRBJ2-5, with 8 positions matching TRBD2. Germline loops: CDR1 SGHVS, CDR2 FNYEAQ. V dropped 5 bases and J dropped 0; count of bases not matched to a gene: 5. This CDR3 is built from 15 residues. CDR3 bases: TGTGCCAGCAGCCTTTCGCGGGGGGACCAAGAGACCCAGTACTTC. This encodes CASSLSRGDQETQYF.

This sequence joins TRBV11-3 and TRBJ2-3; D possibly uses TRBD1 or TRBD2 (6 bases each). V dropped 5 bases and J dropped 3 bases, with 15 bases sitting between them. Germline V gene sequence: CDR1 SGHNT, CDR2 YENEEA. The CDR3 length is 15 residues. The CDR3 loop is CASSPGAGETDTQYF. CDR3 nucleotide sequence: TGTGCCAGCAGCCCGGGGGCCGGGGAAACAGATACGCAGTATTTT.

The chain links TRBV6-1 to TRBJ1-5; no definite D call. Germline CDR1 and CDR2: MNHNS and SASEGT. The CDR3 spans 16 residues. V was trimmed by 1 base and J by 2 bases, leaving 12 bases between them. CDR3 amino acids: CASSEVWGLGNQPQHF. In DNA, the CDR3 is TGTGCCAGCAGTGAAGTTTGGGGATTGGGCAATCAGCCCCAGCATTTT.

The chain has TRBV10-3 and TRBJ1-2; a weak D match, TRBD1 (6 bases). V dropped 4 bases and J dropped 2 bases, with 17 bases sitting between them. The CDR3 is 16 residues long. Germline CDR1 is ENHRY and CDR2 is SYGVKD. As DNA, the CDR3 is TGTGCCATCAGTGCAACCGGACAGAGCTACAACTATGGCTACACCTTC. It specifies CAISATGQSYNYGYTF.

The CDR3, as DNA: TGTGCCAGCAGTGAAATCGGCAGGGAAGATCAGCCCCAGCATTTT. Protein: CASSEIGREDQPQHF. This sequence joins TRBV2 and TRBJ1-5; maybe TRBD1 (5 bases). Trimming shortened V by 2 bases and J by 5 bases, and 13 bases separated the two germline ends. CDR3 length equals 15 residues. CDR1 is SNHLY, CDR2 FYNNEI, per germline.